A selection of T cell receptor beta chains follows, all from one sample in a study of CD8 T cells in ankylosing spondylitis. TCRdb redid the calling of the 5' RACE reads with MiXCR, one entry per CDR3 protein. The table includes over 150,000 distinct CDR3 sequences, 15% to 20% detected once. The sequencing input was blood, either unsorted or a sorted T cell fraction (not recorded which). The receptor source for this set is a male donor aged 10 to 35 with ankylosing spondylitis or in good health (not recorded which). Both conserved end residues are part of each CDR3. D genes are given only for firm matches. Expanded clones get a size class; other rows say once, few or many, or leave the size out.

j_call: TRBJ2-3
v_call: TRBV12-3/TRBV12-4
d_call: TRBD2
clone_size: many
cdr3_nt: TGTGCCAGCAGTTTTTTCGGGTCCCGAGGGACTAGCGGGAGACCCCCAGATACGCAGTATTTT
cdr3_aa: CASSFFGSRGTSGRPPDTQYF

j_call: TRBJ2-5
v_call: TRBV6-5
d_call: TRBD1
clone_size: many
cdr3_nt: TGTGCCAGCAGTTCGCCCCGGGACAGCAAAGAGACCCAGTACTTC
cdr3_aa: CASSSPRDSKETQYF

j_call: TRBJ2-2
v_call: TRBV4-3
d_call: .
clone_size: .
cdr3_nt: TGCGCCAGCAGCCAAGAGGTGGGGACAAACACCGGGGAGCTGTTTTTT
cdr3_aa: CASSQEVGTNTGELFF

j_call: TRBJ2-1
v_call: TRBV2
d_call: .
clone_size: many
cdr3_nt: TGTGCCAGGGGAGGTACAACCCTTATCTCCTACAATGAGCAGTTCTTC
cdr3_aa: CARGGTTLISYNEQFF

j_call: TRBJ1-1
v_call: TRBV5-1
d_call: TRBD1
clone_size: many
cdr3_nt: TGCGCCAGCAGCCCGGGACAGGGGGCAGGGAACACTGAAGCTTTCTTT
cdr3_aa: CASSPGQGAGNTEAFF

j_call: TRBJ2-3
v_call: TRBV7-9
d_call: TRBD2
clone_size: many
cdr3_nt: TGTGCCAGCAGAGAAGGTCTAGCGGGAAGCACAGATACGCAGTATTTT
cdr3_aa: CASREGLAGSTDTQYF

j_call: TRBJ2-1
v_call: TRBV5-1
d_call: TRBD1
clone_size: many
cdr3_nt: TGCGCCAGCAGCTCGCCGGGACAGGGGAATGAGCAGTTCTTC
cdr3_aa: CASSSPGQGNEQFF

j_call: TRBJ1-5
v_call: TRBV6-2/TRBV6-3
d_call: .
clone_size: many
cdr3_nt: TGTGCCAGCTGCGACGAGGGGCCGAGCAATCAGCCCCAGCATTTT
cdr3_aa: CASCDEGPSNQPQHF

j_call: TRBJ2-5
v_call: TRBV7-9
d_call: .
clone_size: many
cdr3_nt: TGTGCCAGCAGCTTAGCGCGCAGGGCAGAGACCCAGTACTTC
cdr3_aa: CASSLARRAETQYF

j_call: TRBJ2-3
v_call: TRBV29-1
d_call: TRBD2
clone_size: many
cdr3_nt: TGCAGCGTAGGGACTAGCGGGAGTAAGGATACGCAGTATTTT
cdr3_aa: CSVGTSGSKDTQYF

j_call: TRBJ2-5
v_call: TRBV27
d_call: TRBD2
clone_size: many
cdr3_nt: TGTGCCAGCAGTCCCCTAGCGGGAGAGCACCAAGAGACCCAGTACTTC
cdr3_aa: CASSPLAGEHQETQYF

j_call: TRBJ1-1
v_call: TRBV9
d_call: TRBD1
clone_size: many
cdr3_nt: TGTGCCAGCAGCGTAGTAACAGGGGGCACTGAAGCTTTCTTT
cdr3_aa: CASSVVTGGTEAFF

j_call: TRBJ2-3
v_call: TRBV4-1
d_call: .
clone_size: .
cdr3_nt: TGCGCCAGCAGCCAAGTGGTGTCAGGAACAGATACGCAGTATTTT
cdr3_aa: CASSQVVSGTDTQYF

j_call: TRBJ2-1
v_call: TRBV4-2
d_call: TRBD2
clone_size: .
cdr3_nt: TGTGCCAGCAGCCAAACCGGACTAGCGGGGACATTCCGAAGCTCCTACAATGAGCAGTTCTTC
cdr3_aa: CASSQTGLAGTFRSSYNEQFF

j_call: TRBJ2-1
v_call: TRBV20-1
d_call: .
clone_size: many
cdr3_nt: TGCAGTGCTAGAGATCTAGGCGGAGGGCCCGTCAATGAGCAGTTCTTC
cdr3_aa: CSARDLGGGPVNEQFF

j_call: TRBJ2-1
v_call: TRBV5-1
d_call: .
clone_size: many
cdr3_nt: TGCGCCAGCAGTCCCGCTAGCTCACGGGAGCAGTTCTTC
cdr3_aa: CASSPASSREQFF

j_call: TRBJ2-1
v_call: TRBV7-2
d_call: TRBD2
clone_size: many
cdr3_nt: TGTGCCAGCAGCCTCAGGACGGGGGGCTACAATGAGCAGTTCTTC
cdr3_aa: CASSLRTGGYNEQFF

j_call: TRBJ2-7
v_call: TRBV29-1
d_call: .
clone_size: many
cdr3_nt: TGCAGCGTTGATGGGCTTGCCTACGAGCAGTACTTC
cdr3_aa: CSVDGLAYEQYF

j_call: TRBJ2-5
v_call: TRBV12-3/TRBV12-4
d_call: TRBD2
clone_size: many
cdr3_nt: TGTGCCAGCAGTCCCCGGACTAGTGGGGAGACCCAGTACTTC
cdr3_aa: CASSPRTSGETQYF

j_call: TRBJ2-3
v_call: TRBV12-3/TRBV12-4
d_call: TRBD1
clone_size: many
cdr3_nt: TGTGCCAGCAGTCAAACGGACAGGTCAGATACGCAGTATTTT
cdr3_aa: CASSQTDRSDTQYF

j_call: TRBJ1-2
v_call: TRBV20-1
d_call: TRBD1
clone_size: many
cdr3_nt: TGCAGTGCTAGAGTCGCGGGACAGACAGTCTATGGCTACACCTTC
cdr3_aa: CSARVAGQTVYGYTF

j_call: TRBJ2-6
v_call: TRBV29-1
d_call: TRBD2
clone_size: .
cdr3_nt: TGCAGCGTTGGAGGAGCGGGAGCAGGGGCCAACGTCCTGACTTTC
cdr3_aa: CSVGGAGAGANVLTF

j_call: TRBJ1-1
v_call: TRBV7-8
d_call: .
clone_size: few
cdr3_nt: TGTGCCAGCAGCTTATACGGCAGAATGAACACTGAAGCTTTCTTT
cdr3_aa: CASSLYGRMNTEAFF

j_call: TRBJ1-1
v_call: TRBV12-3/TRBV12-4
d_call: .
clone_size: many
cdr3_nt: TGTGCCAGCACTCCCTTCAAGGCGAGGTTTACTGAAGCTTTCTTT
cdr3_aa: CASTPFKARFTEAFF

j_call: TRBJ2-1
v_call: TRBV11-2
d_call: .
clone_size: many
cdr3_nt: TGTGCCAGCAGCTCACTGTTAGGCTACAATGAGCAGTTCTTC
cdr3_aa: CASSSLLGYNEQFF

j_call: TRBJ2-7
v_call: TRBV12-2
d_call: .
clone_size: .
cdr3_nt: TGTGCAAGTCGCCAACCCGGCGGGAGGGGTTTGTACGAGCAGTACTTC
cdr3_aa: CASRQPGGRGLYEQYF

j_call: TRBJ2-7
v_call: TRBV6-5
d_call: .
clone_size: .
cdr3_nt: TGTGCCAGCACTCTAACACGGGACCCATCCTACGAGCAGTACTTC
cdr3_aa: CASTLTRDPSYEQYF

j_call: TRBJ1-1
v_call: TRBV29-1
d_call: .
clone_size: many
cdr3_nt: TGCAGCGCTCGGTCCGGGGGGAGGAACACTGAAGCTTTCTTT
cdr3_aa: CSARSGGRNTEAFF

j_call: TRBJ2-7
v_call: TRBV20-1
d_call: TRBD2
clone_size: .
cdr3_nt: TGCAGTGCTAGCGGACTAGCGGAACACTACGAGCAGTACTTC
cdr3_aa: CSASGLAEHYEQYF

j_call: TRBJ2-1
v_call: TRBV5-4
d_call: .
clone_size: .
cdr3_nt: TGTGCCAGCAGCTTATCAGGGGAGGTGAATGAGCAGTTCTTC
cdr3_aa: CASSLSGEVNEQFF

j_call: TRBJ2-2
v_call: TRBV5-5
d_call: TRBD1
clone_size: many
cdr3_nt: TGTGCCAGCAGCTTGACAGGGGGTCTCAACACCGGGGAGCTGTTTTTT
cdr3_aa: CASSLTGGLNTGELFF

j_call: TRBJ1-4
v_call: TRBV12-3/TRBV12-4
d_call: .
clone_size: many
cdr3_nt: TGTGCCAGCAGTTCCCCCCGGACAGCACTGAATGAAAAACTGTTTTTT
cdr3_aa: CASSSPRTALNEKLFF

j_call: TRBJ2-3
v_call: TRBV5-1
d_call: TRBD1
clone_size: many
cdr3_nt: TGCGCCAGCTCCCCCCATGTGGACAGGATCAACACAGATACGCAGTATTTT
cdr3_aa: CASSPHVDRINTDTQYF

j_call: TRBJ1-5
v_call: TRBV29-1
d_call: .
clone_size: .
cdr3_nt: TGCAGCGTTGCGCGGGGGAGCAATCAGCCCCAGCATTTT
cdr3_aa: CSVARGSNQPQHF

j_call: TRBJ2-1
v_call: TRBV20-1
d_call: .
clone_size: .
cdr3_nt: TGCAGTGCTAGCCGACTAAATGAGCAGTTCTTC
cdr3_aa: CSASRLNEQFF

j_call: TRBJ1-2
v_call: TRBV11-2
d_call: .
clone_size: many
cdr3_nt: TGTGCCAGCAGCTTATCTGGGGGCCCCGGATCTAACTATGGCTACACCTTC
cdr3_aa: CASSLSGGPGSNYGYTF

j_call: TRBJ1-6
v_call: TRBV20-1
d_call: .
clone_size: many
cdr3_nt: TGCAGTGGACGGGCTTCGAGTGGTAATTCACCCCTCCACTTT
cdr3_aa: CSGRASSGNSPLHF

j_call: TRBJ1-2
v_call: TRBV5-5
d_call: .
clone_size: many
cdr3_nt: TGTGCCAGCAGCTTAACAGGGTTCCATGGCTACACCTTC
cdr3_aa: CASSLTGFHGYTF

j_call: TRBJ2-7
v_call: TRBV5-1
d_call: TRBD2
clone_size: many
cdr3_nt: TGCGCCACCTCTTTAGCGGGAGCCACCTACGAGCAGTACTTC
cdr3_aa: CATSLAGATYEQYF

j_call: TRBJ2-5
v_call: TRBV3-1
d_call: .
clone_size: many
cdr3_nt: TGTGCCAGCAGCCAACCGGGACCTGAAGAGACCCAGTACTTC
cdr3_aa: CASSQPGPEETQYF